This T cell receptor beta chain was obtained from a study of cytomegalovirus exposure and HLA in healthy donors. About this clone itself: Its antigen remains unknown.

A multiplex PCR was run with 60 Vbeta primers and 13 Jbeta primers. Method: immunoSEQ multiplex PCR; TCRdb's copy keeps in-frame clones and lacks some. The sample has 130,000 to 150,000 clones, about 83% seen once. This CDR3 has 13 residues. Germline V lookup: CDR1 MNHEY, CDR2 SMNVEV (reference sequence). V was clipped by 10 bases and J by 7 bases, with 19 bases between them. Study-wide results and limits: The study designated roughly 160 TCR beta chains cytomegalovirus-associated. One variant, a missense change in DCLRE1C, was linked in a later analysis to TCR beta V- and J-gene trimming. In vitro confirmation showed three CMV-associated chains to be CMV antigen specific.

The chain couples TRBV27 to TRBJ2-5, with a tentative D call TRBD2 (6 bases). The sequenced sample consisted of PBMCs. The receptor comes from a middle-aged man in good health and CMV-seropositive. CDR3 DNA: TGTGCCACCTCAAGCTTAAGGAGGGGGACCCAGTACTTC. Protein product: CATSSLRRGTQYF.